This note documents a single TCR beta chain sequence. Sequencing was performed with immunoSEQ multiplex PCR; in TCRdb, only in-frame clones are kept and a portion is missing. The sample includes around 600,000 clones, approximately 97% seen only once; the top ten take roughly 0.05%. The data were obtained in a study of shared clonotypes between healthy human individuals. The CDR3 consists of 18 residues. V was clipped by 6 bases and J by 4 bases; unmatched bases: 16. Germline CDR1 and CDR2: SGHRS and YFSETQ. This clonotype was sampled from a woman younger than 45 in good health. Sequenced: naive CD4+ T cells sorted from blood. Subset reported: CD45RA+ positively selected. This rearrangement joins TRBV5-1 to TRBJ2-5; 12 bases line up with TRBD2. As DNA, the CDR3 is TGCGCCAGCAACTCGGGCCTCCTGACTAGCGGGAGATTAGAGACCCAGTACTTC. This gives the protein CASNSGLLTSGRLETQYF.